This TCR beta chain was identified in a study of CD8+ T cells in alopecia areata. Study-wide results and limits: Mice showed TCR sharing more clearly than patients did, possibly owing to HLA. Across lesional scalp, and particularly alopecia totalis/universalis, clonality surpassed that of normal scalp. Under tofacitinib, fewer expanded CD8+ clones appeared among the top 100 scalp clones.

It was cDNA, reverse transcribed from extracted RNA, that served as the sequencing template. Some clones are missing from TCRdb's copy, which holds only in-frame ones; the method was immunoSEQ multiplex PCR. The sample consists of 190,000 or so clones, around 50% of them appearing once. A note on this clone: Antigen specificity is unknown.

Treatment meaning: oral pan-JAK inhibitor, 5-10 mg twice daily. The receptor's source is a human donor with alopecia areata. The source was CD8+ T cells sorted from blood, collected at week 24, from a patient treated with tofacitinib.

The CDR3 DNA reads TGCGCCAGCAGACCGGGGCGGTGGGAGACCCAGTACTTC. Translation: CASRPGRWETQYF. The J gene is TRBJ2-5, the V gene TRBV5-1, with D perhaps being TRBD1 or TRBD2 (5 bases each). Germline V CDR1 and CDR2: SGHRS, YFSETQ. The V end was cut by 5 bases, the J end by 5 bases, with 13 bases between. The CDR3 has 13 amino acids. Drawing the rest from reference TRBV5-1 and TRBJ2-5, the complete variable domain is KAGVTQTPRYLIKTRGQQVTLSCSPISGHRSVSWYQQTPGQGLQFLFEYFSETQRNKGNFPGRFSGRQFSNSRSEMNVSTLELGDSALYLCASRPGRWETQYFGPGTRLLVL.